The next 6 T cell receptor beta chains were all read from a single sample in a study of yellow fever vaccine responses in identical twins. Via MiXCR, TCRdb re-called the RT-PCR reads, giving one row per CDR3 protein. Of about 11,000 distinct CDR3 sequences listed, 65% to 80% are singletons. Sequencing was performed on T cells from blood (PBMCs), unsorted or a sorted subset (not recorded which), taken before or after yellow fever vaccination (not recorded which). The receptors derive from a woman younger than 30 who received the yellow fever vaccine.

The rearrangement links TRBV10-3 to TRBJ2-6; tentatively, D is TRBD2 (6 bases). The germline CDR1 and CDR2 sequences are ENHRY and SYGVKD. V was shortened by 0 bases and J by 0 bases, with 6 bases between the two germline ends. The CDR3 runs 16 residues. The CDR3 spells CAISESGGSGANVLTF. The CDR3 nucleotides read TGTGCCATCAGTGAGTCGGGGGGCTCTGGGGCCAACGTCCTGACTTTC.

This chain joins TRBV6-1 and TRBJ2-6, with D maybe TRBD1 (6 bases). CDR1 and CDR2 from the germline V gene are MNHNS and SASEGT. This CDR3 is 15 amino acids long. The V end was cut by 3 bases, the J end by 1 base, with 7 bases between. DNA of the CDR3: TGTGCCAGCAGTGAGGACAGTTCTGGGGCCAACGTCCTGACTTTC. It yields the protein CASSEDSSGANVLTF.

The V call is TRBV12-1, the J call TRBJ2-3; the table's D call, TRBD2, was not checked against the DNA. TRBV12-1 represents a pseudogene. CDR3 size: 15 residues. The CDR3 coding sequence is TGTGCCAGCAGCTCCCTACTAGACCCCACAGATACGCAGTATTTT. Amino acids: CASSSLLDPTDTQYF.

This sequence joins TRBV12-5 and TRBJ1-2; D remains unclear. CDR1 is LGHNT, CDR2 FRNRAP, per germline. Trimming left V 2 bases short and J 6 bases short, with 10 bases between. The CDR3 runs 13 residues. The CDR3 region has the DNA TGTGCTAGTGGTTTGAACGACGTGGATGGCTACACCTTC. It specifies CASGLNDVDGYTF.

V gene TRBV29-1 combines with J gene TRBJ2-1, with 7 bases matching TRBD1. Trimming cost V 6 bases and J 2 bases; bases outside gene matches: 10. The CDR3 loop spans 15 amino acids. The germline V gene has CDR1 SQVTM and CDR2 ANQGSEA. CDR3 in amino acids: CSVHVGTEPYNEQFF. The CDR3 DNA reads as TGCAGCGTCCATGTCGGGACAGAACCCTACAATGAGCAGTTCTTC.

The chain uses TRBV20-1 and TRBJ2-3; 8 nucleotides agree with TRBD2. CDR1 DFQATT and CDR2 SNEGSKA come from the germline V gene (reference sequence). Unmatched junction bases numbered 13, after V lost 4 bases and J lost 4 bases. The CDR3 contains 16 residues. CDR3 sequence reads: CSATALGAGVADTQYF. CDR3 coding DNA: TGCAGTGCTACCGCCCTGGGAGCGGGAGTTGCAGATACGCAGTATTTT.